Listed below are T cell receptor beta chains from one sample, sequenced in a study of T cells after yellow fever vaccination. One entry per CDR3 protein, called by TCRdb with MiXCR from the 5' RACE reads. The repertoire holds some 63,000 distinct CDR3 sequences, 7.4% seen once, with 36% in the top ten. Sequenced material: CD8+ T cells sorted from PBMCs, taken 15 days after the yellow fever booster vaccination. The receptors originated from a man aged 30 to 39 who received the YFV17D yellow fever vaccine. The CDR3 runs from the conserved cysteine through the conserved F or W. Some rows mark clone size as missing; the rest say once, few, many or name a class of expanded clone.

clone_size: many
j_call: TRBJ2-2
v_call: TRBV13
cdr3_aa: CASSTGDGETGELFF

clone_size: many
j_call: TRBJ2-7
v_call: TRBV5-8
cdr3_aa: CASSSGTSVGNEQYF

clone_size: many
j_call: TRBJ2-3
v_call: TRBV6-4
cdr3_aa: CASSDGTSGADTQYF

clone_size: many
j_call: TRBJ2-3
v_call: TRBV20-1
cdr3_aa: CSARDFGGLAPSGGTDTQYF

clone_size: many
j_call: TRBJ1-2
v_call: TRBV12-3/TRBV12-4
cdr3_aa: CASSPAGGAFNYGYTF

clone_size: many
j_call: TRBJ2-2
v_call: TRBV9
cdr3_aa: CASSVAGTGELFF

clone_size: NA
j_call: TRBJ2-1
v_call: TRBV5-4
cdr3_aa: CASSLSAGGSNEQFF

clone_size: many
j_call: TRBJ2-7
v_call: TRBV29-1
cdr3_aa: CSVGPASPYEQYF

clone_size: many
j_call: TRBJ2-7
v_call: TRBV10-2
cdr3_aa: CASSEQRWEQYF

clone_size: many
j_call: TRBJ2-1
v_call: TRBV29-1
cdr3_aa: CSVLWQTYPGNEQFF

clone_size: many
j_call: TRBJ2-1
v_call: TRBV4-3
cdr3_aa: CASSQADHHSYNEQFF

clone_size: NA
j_call: TRBJ2-1
v_call: TRBV20-1
cdr3_aa: CSATASRSLHEQFF

clone_size: many
j_call: TRBJ2-6
v_call: TRBV9
cdr3_aa: CASSLTGSGANVLTF

clone_size: few
j_call: TRBJ2-1
v_call: TRBV5-1
cdr3_aa: CASSFGRGLYNEQFF

clone_size: many
j_call: TRBJ1-2
v_call: TRBV4-2
cdr3_aa: CASSQTNTIGYGYTF

clone_size: NA
j_call: TRBJ2-1
v_call: TRBV20-1
cdr3_aa: CSASLAGGVEQFF

clone_size: few
j_call: TRBJ1-1
v_call: TRBV6-1
cdr3_aa: CASLMSGGYTEAFF

clone_size: many
j_call: TRBJ2-7
v_call: TRBV29-1
cdr3_aa: CSVVGVGLYEQYF

clone_size: many
j_call: TRBJ2-2
v_call: TRBV6-1
cdr3_aa: CASRPSGSLNTGELFF

clone_size: few
j_call: TRBJ2-7
v_call: TRBV9
cdr3_aa: CASSVADWDEQYF

clone_size: many
j_call: TRBJ2-2
v_call: TRBV4-3
cdr3_aa: CASSLGRDGTGELFF

clone_size: many
j_call: TRBJ2-4
v_call: TRBV29-1
cdr3_aa: CSVGTPAKNIQYF

clone_size: many
j_call: TRBJ2-7
v_call: TRBV20-1
cdr3_aa: CSATPYVTSEYEQYF

clone_size: many
j_call: TRBJ2-1
v_call: TRBV19
cdr3_aa: CASSISADSYNEQFF

clone_size: NA
j_call: TRBJ2-7
v_call: TRBV29-1
cdr3_aa: CSVEVGSYEQYF

clone_size: many
j_call: TRBJ1-2
v_call: TRBV25-1
cdr3_aa: CASSEGHGTGDYGYTF

clone_size: NA
j_call: TRBJ2-6
v_call: TRBV4-3
cdr3_aa: CASSQGPAKTQGVLTF

clone_size: many
j_call: TRBJ2-1
v_call: TRBV19
cdr3_aa: CASSTRSGNEQFF

clone_size: many
j_call: TRBJ2-7
v_call: TRBV4-3
cdr3_aa: CASSQDGAEAGLHF

clone_size: many
j_call: TRBJ2-5
v_call: TRBV7-9
cdr3_aa: CASSLYLGETQYF

clone_size: many
j_call: TRBJ2-7
v_call: TRBV14
cdr3_aa: CASSQEGGAYEQYF

clone_size: many
j_call: TRBJ2-1
v_call: TRBV6-5
cdr3_aa: CASSYSIIRGNEQFF

clone_size: many
j_call: TRBJ2-1
v_call: TRBV2
cdr3_aa: CAGDSGRINEQFF

clone_size: many
j_call: TRBJ2-2
v_call: TRBV3-1
cdr3_aa: CASSFTDSTGELFF

clone_size: many
j_call: TRBJ2-7
v_call: TRBV9
cdr3_aa: CASSVAGTYEQYF

clone_size: many
j_call: TRBJ2-7
v_call: TRBV20-1
cdr3_aa: CSGRPFYNEQYF

clone_size: many
j_call: TRBJ2-3
v_call: TRBV5-4
cdr3_aa: CASSLVGGLTDTQYF

clone_size: many
j_call: TRBJ1-6
v_call: TRBV6-5
cdr3_aa: CASIGVGHPSGTLHF

clone_size: many
j_call: TRBJ2-1
v_call: TRBV20-1
cdr3_aa: CSAPIVGIYNEQFF

clone_size: many
j_call: TRBJ2-1
v_call: TRBV7-6
cdr3_aa: CASSLARDYTNEQFF

clone_size: many
j_call: TRBJ2-7
v_call: TRBV27
cdr3_aa: CASSTPGRVSYEQYF

clone_size: many
j_call: TRBJ2-1
v_call: TRBV19
cdr3_aa: CATDPGQGFNEQFF

clone_size: few
j_call: TRBJ2-3
v_call: TRBV5-8
cdr3_aa: CASSHITDTQYF

clone_size: few
j_call: TRBJ2-1
v_call: TRBV4-3
cdr3_aa: CASSDFVEQDNEQFF

clone_size: many
j_call: TRBJ2-7
v_call: TRBV28
cdr3_aa: CASSFPDRGQGSYAQYF

clone_size: many
j_call: TRBJ2-3
v_call: TRBV29-1
cdr3_aa: CSVEGTGVEDTQYF

clone_size: many
j_call: TRBJ2-2
v_call: TRBV18
cdr3_aa: CASSPDSGELFF

clone_size: many
j_call: TRBJ1-5
v_call: TRBV29-1
cdr3_aa: CSVSGLGNQPQHF

clone_size: few
j_call: TRBJ1-4
v_call: TRBV9
cdr3_aa: CASSVGGRGPTNEKLFF

clone_size: many
j_call: TRBJ1-5
v_call: TRBV6-2/TRBV6-3
cdr3_aa: CASSYGQLNQPQHF

clone_size: few
j_call: TRBJ1-2
v_call: TRBV6-6
cdr3_aa: CASTLAGGYTF

clone_size: many
j_call: TRBJ1-5
v_call: TRBV27
cdr3_aa: CASGPLGSNQPQHF

clone_size: NA
j_call: TRBJ2-1
v_call: TRBV11-3
cdr3_aa: CASSLELGDNEQFF